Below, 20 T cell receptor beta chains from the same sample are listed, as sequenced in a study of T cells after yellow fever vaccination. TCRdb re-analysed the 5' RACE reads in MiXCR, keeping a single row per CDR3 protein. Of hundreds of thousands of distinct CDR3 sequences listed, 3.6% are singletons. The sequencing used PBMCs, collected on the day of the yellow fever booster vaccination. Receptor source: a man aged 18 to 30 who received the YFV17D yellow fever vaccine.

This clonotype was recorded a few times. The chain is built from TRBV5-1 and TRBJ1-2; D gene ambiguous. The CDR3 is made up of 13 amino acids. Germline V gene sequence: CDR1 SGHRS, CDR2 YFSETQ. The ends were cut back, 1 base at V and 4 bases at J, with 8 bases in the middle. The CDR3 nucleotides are TGCGCCAGCAGCTTGAGAGAAGGCTATGGCTACACCTTC. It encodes CASSLREGYGYTF.

The CDR3 sequence: CASSFRGAGGPGELFF. In DNA, the CDR3 is TGTGCCAGCAGCTTTCGTGGCGCGGGGGGGCCCGGGGAGCTGTTTTTT. V is TRBV11-3 and J is TRBJ2-2; 9 bases agree with TRBD2. The CDR3 has 16 residues. Trimming removed 3 bases from V and 6 bases from J; junction bases left unmatched: 8. CDR1 is SGHNT, CDR2 YENEEA, per germline.

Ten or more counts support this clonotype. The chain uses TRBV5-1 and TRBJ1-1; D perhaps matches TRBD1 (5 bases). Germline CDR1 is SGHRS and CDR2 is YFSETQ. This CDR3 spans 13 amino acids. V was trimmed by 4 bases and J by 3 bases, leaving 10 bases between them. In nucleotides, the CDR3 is TGCGCCAGCAGCCTCTTGGGGCACACTGAAGCTTTCTTT. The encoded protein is CASSLLGHTEAFF.

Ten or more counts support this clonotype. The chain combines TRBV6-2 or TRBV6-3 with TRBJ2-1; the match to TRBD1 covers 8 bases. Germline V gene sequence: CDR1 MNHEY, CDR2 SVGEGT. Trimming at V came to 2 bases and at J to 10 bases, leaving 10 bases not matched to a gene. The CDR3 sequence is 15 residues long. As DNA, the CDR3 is TGTGCCAGCAGTTACAGGGCCAGGGGGCCGGGCGAGCAGTTCTTC. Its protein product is CASSYRARGPGEQFF.

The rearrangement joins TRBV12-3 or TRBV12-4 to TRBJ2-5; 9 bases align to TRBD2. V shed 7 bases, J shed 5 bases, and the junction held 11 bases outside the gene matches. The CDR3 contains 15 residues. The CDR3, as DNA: TGTGCCAGCATCACCACCCCGCTAGCGGGGGAGACCCAGTACTTC. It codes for CASITTPLAGETQYF.

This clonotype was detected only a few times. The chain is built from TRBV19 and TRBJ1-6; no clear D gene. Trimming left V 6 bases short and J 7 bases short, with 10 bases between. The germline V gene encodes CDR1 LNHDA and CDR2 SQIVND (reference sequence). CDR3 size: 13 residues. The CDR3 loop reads CASSRTENSPLHF. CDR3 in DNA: TGTGCCAGTAGCCGGACGGAAAATTCACCCCTCCACTTT.

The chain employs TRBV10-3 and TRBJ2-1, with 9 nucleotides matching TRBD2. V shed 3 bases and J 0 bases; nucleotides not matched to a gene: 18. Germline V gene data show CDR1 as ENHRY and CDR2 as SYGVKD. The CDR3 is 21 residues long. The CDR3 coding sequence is TGTGCCATCAGTGAACCCCGGAAAGCGGGGGGCGATTTGAGCTCCTACAATGAGCAGTTCTTC. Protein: CAISEPRKAGGDLSSYNEQFF.

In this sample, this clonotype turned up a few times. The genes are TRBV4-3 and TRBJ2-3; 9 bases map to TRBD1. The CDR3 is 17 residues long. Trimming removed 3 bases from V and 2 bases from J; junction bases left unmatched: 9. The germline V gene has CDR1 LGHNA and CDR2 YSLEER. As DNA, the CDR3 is TGCGCCAGCAGCCAGGACCGGGACAGGGACCTCACAGATACGCAGTATTTT. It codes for CASSQDRDRDLTDTQYF.

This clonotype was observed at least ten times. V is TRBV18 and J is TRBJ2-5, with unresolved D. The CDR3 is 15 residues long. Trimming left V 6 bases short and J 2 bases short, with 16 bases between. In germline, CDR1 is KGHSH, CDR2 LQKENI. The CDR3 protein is CASSPSVEPQETQYF. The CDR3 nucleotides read TGTGCCAGCTCGCCCTCGGTAGAACCTCAAGAGACCCAGTACTTC.

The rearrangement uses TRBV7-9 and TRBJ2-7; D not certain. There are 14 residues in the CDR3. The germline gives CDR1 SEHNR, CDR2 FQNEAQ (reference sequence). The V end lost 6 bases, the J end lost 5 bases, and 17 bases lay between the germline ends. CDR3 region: CASSYGPSADEQYV. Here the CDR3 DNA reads TGTGCCAGCAGTTATGGTCCTTCGGCAGACGAGCAGTACGTC.

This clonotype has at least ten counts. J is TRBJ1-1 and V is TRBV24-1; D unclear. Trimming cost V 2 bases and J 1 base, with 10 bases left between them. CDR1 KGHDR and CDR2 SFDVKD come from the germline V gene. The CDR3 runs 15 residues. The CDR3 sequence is CATSDSGRTNTEAFF. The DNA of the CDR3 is TGTGCCACCAGTGATTCCGGACGTACGAACACTGAAGCTTTCTTT.

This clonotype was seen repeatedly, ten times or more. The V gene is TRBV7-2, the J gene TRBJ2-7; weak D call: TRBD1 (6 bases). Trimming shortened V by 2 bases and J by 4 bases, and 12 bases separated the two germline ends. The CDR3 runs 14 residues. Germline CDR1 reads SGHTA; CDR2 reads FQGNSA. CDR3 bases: TGTGCCAGCAGCTTAAGGGGAGACAGGTACGAGCAGTACGTC. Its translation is CASSLRGDRYEQYV.

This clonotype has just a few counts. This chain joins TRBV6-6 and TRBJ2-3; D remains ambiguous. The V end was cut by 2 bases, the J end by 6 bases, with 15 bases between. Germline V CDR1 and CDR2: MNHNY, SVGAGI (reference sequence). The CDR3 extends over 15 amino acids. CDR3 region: CASSYLGPIGDTQYF. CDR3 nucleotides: TGTGCCAGCAGTTACCTCGGGCCCATTGGGGATACGCAGTATTTT.

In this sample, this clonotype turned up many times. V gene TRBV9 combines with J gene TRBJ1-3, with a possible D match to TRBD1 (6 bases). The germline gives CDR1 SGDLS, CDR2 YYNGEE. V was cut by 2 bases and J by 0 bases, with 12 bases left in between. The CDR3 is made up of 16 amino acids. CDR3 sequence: CASSVAQGDSGNTIYF. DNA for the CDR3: TGTGCCAGCAGCGTCGCACAGGGAGACTCTGGAAACACCATATATTTT.

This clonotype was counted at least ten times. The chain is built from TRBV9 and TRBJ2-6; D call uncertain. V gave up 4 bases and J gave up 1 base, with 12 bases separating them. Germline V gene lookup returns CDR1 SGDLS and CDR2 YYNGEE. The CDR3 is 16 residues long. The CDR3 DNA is TGTGCCAGCAGCCGAGGAATCAGTTCTGGGGCCAACGTCCTGACTTTC. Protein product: CASSRGISSGANVLTF.

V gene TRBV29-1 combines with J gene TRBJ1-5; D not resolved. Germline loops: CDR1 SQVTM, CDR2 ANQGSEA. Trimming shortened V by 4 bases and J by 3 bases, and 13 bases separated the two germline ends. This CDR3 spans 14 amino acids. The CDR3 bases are TGCAGCGTTGGAATAGGCACAGACAATCAGCCCCAGCATTTT. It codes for CSVGIGTDNQPQHF.

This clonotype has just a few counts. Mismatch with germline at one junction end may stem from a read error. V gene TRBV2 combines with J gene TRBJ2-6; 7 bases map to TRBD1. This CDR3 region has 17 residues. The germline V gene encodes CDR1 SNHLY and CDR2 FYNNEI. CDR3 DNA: TGTGCCAGCAGGGAAGACAGGGATTATTCTGGGGCCAACGTCCTGACTTTC. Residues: CASREDRDYSGANVLTF.

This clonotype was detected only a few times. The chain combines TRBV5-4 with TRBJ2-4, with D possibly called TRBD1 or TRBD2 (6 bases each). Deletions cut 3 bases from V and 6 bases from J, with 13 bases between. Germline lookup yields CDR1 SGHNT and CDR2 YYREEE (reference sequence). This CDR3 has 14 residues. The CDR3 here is CASSSPGEANIQYF. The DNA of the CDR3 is TGTGCCAGCAGCTCCCCAGGGGAGGCAAACATTCAGTACTTC.

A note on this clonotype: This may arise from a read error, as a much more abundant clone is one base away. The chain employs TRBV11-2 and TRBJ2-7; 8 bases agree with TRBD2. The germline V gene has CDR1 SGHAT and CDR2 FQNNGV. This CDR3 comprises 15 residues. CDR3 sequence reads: CASSFSAGGTYEEYV. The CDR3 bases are TGTGCCAGCAGCTTTTCGGCGGGGGGTACCTACGAGGAGTACGTC.

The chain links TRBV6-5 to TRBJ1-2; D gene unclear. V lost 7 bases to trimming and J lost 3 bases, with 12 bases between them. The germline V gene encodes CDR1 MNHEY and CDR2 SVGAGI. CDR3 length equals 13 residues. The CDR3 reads CASTPGDYYGYTF. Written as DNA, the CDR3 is TGTGCCAGCACGCCTGGGGATTACTATGGCTACACCTTC.